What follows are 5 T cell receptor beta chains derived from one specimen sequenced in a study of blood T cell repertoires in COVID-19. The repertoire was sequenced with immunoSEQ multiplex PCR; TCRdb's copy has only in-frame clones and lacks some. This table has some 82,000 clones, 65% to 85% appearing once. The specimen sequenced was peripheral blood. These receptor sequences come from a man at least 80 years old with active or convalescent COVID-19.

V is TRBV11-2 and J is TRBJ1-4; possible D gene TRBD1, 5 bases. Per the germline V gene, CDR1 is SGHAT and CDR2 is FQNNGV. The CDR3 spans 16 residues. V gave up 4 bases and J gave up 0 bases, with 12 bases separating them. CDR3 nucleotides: TGTGCCAGCAGCTCCCCGGACACACCAACTAATGAAAAACTGTTTTTT. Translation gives CASSSPDTPTNEKLFF.

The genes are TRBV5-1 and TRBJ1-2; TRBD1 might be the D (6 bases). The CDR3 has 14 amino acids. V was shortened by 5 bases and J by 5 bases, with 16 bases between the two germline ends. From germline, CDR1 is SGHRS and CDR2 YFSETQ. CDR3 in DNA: TGCGCCAGCAGACAGGGCCCACCGACTTATGGCTACACCTTC. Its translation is CASRQGPPTYGYTF.

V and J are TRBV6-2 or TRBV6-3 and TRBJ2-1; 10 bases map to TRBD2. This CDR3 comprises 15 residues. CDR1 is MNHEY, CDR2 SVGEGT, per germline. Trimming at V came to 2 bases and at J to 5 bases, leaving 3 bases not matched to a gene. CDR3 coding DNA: TGTGCCAGCAGTTACCAACTAGCGGGGAACAATGAGCAGTTCTTC. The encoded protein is CASSYQLAGNNEQFF.

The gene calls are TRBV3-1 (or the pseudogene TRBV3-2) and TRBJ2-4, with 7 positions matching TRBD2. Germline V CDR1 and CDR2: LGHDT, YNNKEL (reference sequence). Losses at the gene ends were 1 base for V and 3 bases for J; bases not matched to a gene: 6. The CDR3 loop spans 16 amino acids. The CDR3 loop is CASSQGGGKGKNIQYF. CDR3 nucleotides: TGTGCCAGCAGCCAAGGGGGAGGGAAAGGCAAAAACATTCAGTACTTC.

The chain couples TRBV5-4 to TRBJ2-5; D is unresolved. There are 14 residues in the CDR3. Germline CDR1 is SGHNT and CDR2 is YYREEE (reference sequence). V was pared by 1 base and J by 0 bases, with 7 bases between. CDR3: CASSLLSDQETQYF. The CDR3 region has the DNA TGTGCCAGCAGCTTGTTAAGCGACCAAGAGACCCAGTACTTC.